This T cell receptor beta chain was recorded in a study of beta chain features in type 1 diabetes. About the study: Patients shared similar age, gender and cell yields with healthy donors.

Investigators reverse transcribed all isolated RNA, so they sequenced expressed TCRB transcripts. Some clones are missing from TCRdb's copy, which holds only in-frame ones; the method was immunoSEQ multiplex PCR. The sample records roughly 350,000 clones, about 10% being singletons. This clone was seen more than once but under ten times. What it recognizes is unknown. At one of its ends the junction is not consistent with the germline gene, which may arise from a read error. Each of the CD4+ naive, central memory, regulatory and stem cell-like memory populations was sorted via CD45RO/CCR7/CD25/CD127/CD95/CD27. Study results and limitations: cDNA-based reads could over-represent cells with high TCR expression. Patients with Type 1 diabetes showed moderately but significantly shorter TCRB CDR3s in all four CD4+ subsets. Across patients, naive, central memory and Treg TCRB repertoires exhibited apparently greater similarity than was observed across healthy donors.

CDR3 length equals 14 residues. Germline V gives CDR1 SGHRS, CDR2 YFSETQ. The V gene is TRBV5-1, the J gene TRBJ2-7; 7 bases agree with TRBD2. The specimen was central memory CD4+ T cells from blood. The clonotype originates from a man younger than 45 with type 1 diabetes. This chain's CDR3 is CASSPRGGFDEQYF. Written as DNA, the CDR3 is TGTGCCAGCAGCCCCCGGGGAGGGTTCGACGAGCAGTACTTC.